The rows below give T cell receptor beta chains drawn from one sample of a study of graft-versus-host responses after intestinal transplantation. Measured with immunoSEQ multiplex PCR; TCRdb has only the in-frame clones, and not every one. The sample carries tens of thousands of clones, approximately 94% recorded once. Source: PBMCs, taken about 320 days after intestinal transplant. The receptors shown here come from a human patient who received an intestinal transplant, so some T cells may come from the graft donor. Both conserved end residues are part of each CDR3. The order of the fields is D gene, clone size, V gene, J gene, CDR3 protein, CDR3 DNA. D genes are given only for firm matches. Clone size is not always given. Where it is, it says once, few, many or a class for expanded clones.

D gene: -
clone size: -
V gene: TRBV5-4
J gene: TRBJ1-6
CDR3 protein: CASSQTGGNSPLHF
CDR3 DNA: TGTGCCAGCAGCCAGACAGGCGGTAATTCACCCCTCCACTTT

D gene: TRBD1
clone size: -
V gene: TRBV6-5
J gene: TRBJ2-2
CDR3 protein: CASRGTGAGELFF
CDR3 DNA: TGTGCCAGCAGGGGGACAGGGGCCGGGGAGCTGTTTTTT

D gene: -
clone size: -
V gene: TRBV5-1
J gene: TRBJ2-6
CDR3 protein: CASSFAGRHSGANVLTF
CDR3 DNA: TGCGCCAGCAGCTTTGCAGGGCGACACTCTGGGGCCAACGTCCTGACTTTC

D gene: TRBD1
clone size: -
V gene: TRBV7-9
J gene: TRBJ2-1
CDR3 protein: CASSLRSWTGRNNEQFF
CDR3 DNA: TGTGCCAGCAGCTTACGTTCTTGGACAGGGAGGAACAATGAGCAGTTCTTC

D gene: TRBD2
clone size: few
V gene: TRBV7-9
J gene: TRBJ2-7
CDR3 protein: CASSLGGGGAKSYEQYF
CDR3 DNA: TGTGCCAGCAGCTTAGGGGGCGGGGGAGCTAAGTCTTACGAGCAGTACTTC

D gene: -
clone size: -
V gene: TRBV2
J gene: TRBJ2-3
CDR3 protein: CASGREMQEDTQYF
CDR3 DNA: TGTGCCAGCGGACGAGAAATGCAAGAGGATACGCAGTATTTT

D gene: -
clone size: -
V gene: TRBV21-1
J gene: TRBJ1-2
CDR3 protein: CASSKVLTFGDSPTNYGYTF
CDR3 DNA: TGTGCCAGCAGCAAAGTATTAACCTTTGGGGACAGCCCAACGAACTATGGCTACACCTTC

D gene: TRBD2
clone size: -
V gene: TRBV27
J gene: TRBJ2-2
CDR3 protein: CASSLGSTIPGLAGDGELFF
CDR3 DNA: TGTGCCAGCAGTTTAGGCTCTACAATACCGGGACTAGCGGGAGACGGGGAGCTGTTTTTT

D gene: -
clone size: -
V gene: TRBV5-4
J gene: TRBJ1-1
CDR3 protein: CASSLRELVNTEAFF
CDR3 DNA: TGTGCCAGCAGCTTAAGGGAGTTGGTGAACACTGAAGCTTTCTTT

D gene: -
clone size: -
V gene: TRBV6-5
J gene: TRBJ2-3
CDR3 protein: CASTVSGADTQYF
CDR3 DNA: TGTGCCAGCACAGTTTCGGGGGCAGATACGCAGTATTTT

D gene: -
clone size: once
V gene: TRBV29-1
J gene: TRBJ2-7
CDR3 protein: CSGWGLDEQYF
CDR3 DNA: TGCAGCGGGTGGGGCCTGGACGAGCAGTACTTC

D gene: TRBD2
clone size: -
V gene: TRBV7-9
J gene: TRBJ2-3
CDR3 protein: CASSLGREGHALGTDTQYF
CDR3 DNA: TGTGCCAGCAGCTTAGGGCGGGAGGGCCACGCGTTGGGCACAGATACGCAGTATTTT

D gene: TRBD2
clone size: -
V gene: TRBV5-4
J gene: TRBJ2-1
CDR3 protein: CASTPGTRVYNEQFF
CDR3 DNA: TGTGCCAGCACCCCCGGGACTAGGGTCTACAATGAGCAGTTCTTC

D gene: -
clone size: -
V gene: TRBV28
J gene: TRBJ1-3
CDR3 protein: CASSRYRGASGNTIYF
CDR3 DNA: TGTGCCAGCAGTAGATACCGGGGGGCATCTGGAAACACCATATATTTT

D gene: TRBD2
clone size: -
V gene: TRBV28
J gene: TRBJ2-1
CDR3 protein: CASSLVAGPSEQFF
CDR3 DNA: TGTGCCAGCAGTTTAGTAGCGGGACCGTCTGAGCAGTTCTTC

D gene: -
clone size: -
V gene: TRBV7-9
J gene: TRBJ2-1
CDR3 protein: CASSPTYEQFF
CDR3 DNA: TGTGCCAGCAGTCCGACCTATGAGCAGTTCTTC

D gene: TRBD2
clone size: once
V gene: TRBV2
J gene: TRBJ2-7
CDR3 protein: CASKELAGSYEQYF
CDR3 DNA: TGTGCCAGCAAAGAACTAGCGGGGTCCTACGAGCAGTACTTC

D gene: -
clone size: -
V gene: TRBV28
J gene: TRBJ2-2
CDR3 protein: CASSLLNTGELFF
CDR3 DNA: TGTGCCAGCAGTTTGCTGAACACCGGGGAGCTGTTTTTT

D gene: -
clone size: -
V gene: TRBV6-5
J gene: TRBJ2-3
CDR3 protein: CASSYQQGNLDTQYF
CDR3 DNA: TGTGCCAGCAGTTACCAGCAGGGTAATTTGGATACGCAGTATTTT

D gene: TRBD1
clone size: -
V gene: TRBV5-5
J gene: TRBJ2-3
CDR3 protein: CASSRWTGEHTDTQYF
CDR3 DNA: TGTGCCAGCAGCCGTTGGACAGGGGAACACACAGATACGCAGTATTTT

D gene: -
clone size: -
V gene: TRBV11-3
J gene: TRBJ2-1
CDR3 protein: CASSGGSSYNEQFF
CDR3 DNA: TGTGCCAGCAGCGGAGGGAGCTCCTACAATGAGCAGTTCTTC

D gene: -
clone size: -
V gene: TRBV2
J gene: TRBJ2-7
CDR3 protein: CASIVSGRGYEQYF
CDR3 DNA: TGTGCCAGCATAGTTTCCGGGAGAGGGTACGAGCAGTACTTC

D gene: -
clone size: -
V gene: TRBV28
J gene: TRBJ2-5
CDR3 protein: CASSQQETQYF
CDR3 DNA: TGTGCCAGCAGTCAACAAGAGACCCAGTACTTC

D gene: -
clone size: -
V gene: TRBV27
J gene: TRBJ2-7
CDR3 protein: CASSLYGPYEQYF
CDR3 DNA: TGTGCCAGCAGTTTATACGGGCCGTACGAGCAGTACTTC

D gene: -
clone size: -
V gene: TRBV5-4
J gene: TRBJ2-2
CDR3 protein: CASSLDRRTGELFF
CDR3 DNA: TGTGCCAGCAGCTTGGACCGACGGACCGGGGAGCTGTTTTTT

D gene: TRBD2
clone size: -
V gene: TRBV9
J gene: TRBJ2-3
CDR3 protein: CASSVASGDLTDTQYF
CDR3 DNA: TGTGCCAGCAGCGTAGCCAGCGGGGACCTCACAGATACGCAGTATTTT

D gene: -
clone size: -
V gene: TRBV6-5
J gene: TRBJ2-7
CDR3 protein: CATSVSGGYEQYF
CDR3 DNA: TGTGCCACCTCCGTCTCAGGGGGGTACGAGCAGTACTTC

D gene: TRBD1
clone size: -
V gene: TRBV13
J gene: TRBJ1-1
CDR3 protein: CASSLGRGFEAFF
CDR3 DNA: TGTGCCAGCAGCTTAGGCAGGGGGTTTGAAGCTTTCTTT

D gene: -
clone size: -
V gene: TRBV6-5
J gene: TRBJ2-7
CDR3 protein: CASGSYEQYF
CDR3 DNA: TGTGCCAGCGGGTCTTACGAGCAGTACTTC

D gene: -
clone size: -
V gene: TRBV19
J gene: TRBJ2-1
CDR3 protein: CASSARTLVGKFF
CDR3 DNA: TGTGCCAGTAGTGCCCGGACCCTGGTGGGGAAGTTCTTC

D gene: -
clone size: -
V gene: TRBV11-2
J gene: TRBJ1-5
CDR3 protein: CASSPGGLHSNQPQHF
CDR3 DNA: TGTGCCAGCAGCCCAGGTGGGCTTCATAGCAATCAGCCCCAGCATTTT

D gene: -
clone size: once
V gene: TRBV7-6
J gene: TRBJ1-2
CDR3 protein: CASSDGANYGYTF
CDR3 DNA: TGTGCCAGCAGCGACGGAGCTAACTATGGCTACACCTTC